The TCR beta chain described here comes from a study of T cells in Graves' hyperthyroidism and ophthalmopathy. Overall study results and limits: Blood shared most expanded thyroid clonotypes above 0.001. It was a median about seven months before onset that the model predicted ophthalmopathy.

V lost 6 bases, J lost 5 bases, and 14 bases lay in between. There are 14 residues in the CDR3. Uncontrolled infections, other autoimmune diseases, pregnancy or lactation led to exclusion of patients. Orbital computed tomography and thyroid ultrasound, together with serum TRAb and thyroxine and clinical symptoms, were used for diagnoses. This clonotype was detected many times. The antigen remains unidentified. The source material, RNA transcripts, was used to amplify TCR beta CDR3 regions. TCR CDR3 underwent first-round RT-PCR with the HTBI primer set. MiXCR was run by TCRdb on the multiplex PCR reads, yielding one entry per CDR3 protein. The sample records roughly 200,000 distinct CDR3 sequences, about a sixth being singletons.

V and J are TRBV12-3 or TRBV12-4 and TRBJ1-5; no definite D call. Sequenced sample: blood. This sequence originates from a man between 40 and 49 years old with Graves' hyperthyroidism. CDR3 protein: CASSLDRADQPQHF. The CDR3 nucleotides read TGTGCCAGCAGCCTTGACCGGGCAGATCAGCCCCAGCATTTT.